The 28 T cell receptor beta chains below come from one sample, sequenced in a study of cytomegalovirus exposure and HLA in healthy donors. The data were produced by immunoSEQ multiplex PCR, yet TCRdb's version contains in-frame clones alone and is incomplete. This table has around 150,000 clones, about 86% appearing once. The material sequenced was PBMCs. The receptors stem from a woman under 30 in good health and CMV-seronegative.

The V call is TRBV5-1, the J call TRBJ2-1, with D perhaps TRBD2 (6 bases). Germline CDR1 and CDR2: SGHRS and YFSETQ. Trimming took 10 bases from V and 0 from J, leaving 14 bases between them. The CDR3 has 14 residues. The CDR3 region is CASSREISYNEQFF. In nucleotides, the CDR3 is TGCGCCTCCAGCCGGGAGATCTCCTACAATGAGCAGTTCTTC.

The rearrangement links TRBV19 to TRBJ2-7; D remains ambiguous. The CDR3 consists of 17 residues. With 0 bases removed from V and 1 base from J, the gap between germline ends came to 16 bases. In germline, CDR1 is LNHDA, CDR2 SQIVND (reference sequence). Here the CDR3 reads CASSIEARGDISYEQYF. Here the CDR3 DNA reads TGTGCCAGTAGTATAGAAGCTCGCGGCGATATATCCTACGAGCAGTACTTC. Together with reference TRBV19 and TRBJ2-7, the CDR3 gives the full variable domain: DGGITQSPKYLFRKEGQNVTLSCEQNLNHDAMYWYRQDPGQGLRLIYYSQIVNDFQKGDIAEGYSVSREKKESFPLTVTSAQKNPTAFYLCASSIEARGDISYEQYFGPGTRLTVT.

The chain uses TRBV18 and TRBJ2-4, with TRBD2 matching over 7 bases. The CDR3 is 16 amino acids. J gave up 5 bases and V 6 bases, and 13 bases lay outside the gene matches. CDR1 and CDR2 (germline): KGHSH, LQKENI. For the CDR3, the DNA is TGTGCCAGCTCCCTCGACGGGGGAGGGACCGAAAACATTCAGTACTTC. It yields the protein CASSLDGGGTENIQYF.

The V call is TRBV15, the J call TRBJ2-7; D ambiguous. The CDR3 runs 12 residues. CDR1 and CDR2 (germline): LNHNV, YYDKDF (reference sequence). The V gene lost 0 bases and the J gene lost 3 bases, with 3 bases spanning the gap. CDR3 in amino acids: CATSRDLYEQYF. CDR3 in DNA: TGTGCCACCAGCAGAGACCTCTACGAGCAGTACTTC.

V usage is TRBV5-4 and J usage is TRBJ1-1; D not resolved. Germline-derived CDR1 and CDR2 are SGHNT and YYREEE (reference sequence). V lost 3 bases to trimming and J lost 5 bases, with 8 bases between them. The CDR3 sequence is 12 residues long. CDR3 bases: TGTGCCAGCAGCTCCCCCGGTACTGAAGCTTTCTTT. The encoded protein is CASSSPGTEAFF.

Concerning this clone itself: One end of the junction fails to match germline, which may point to a read error. Written as DNA, the CDR3 is TGTGCCAGCAGTTTAGAGGCGGGACTAGCTTGCTTC. This translates into CASSLEAGLACF. The V gene is TRBV28, the J gene TRBJ2-7; 9 nucleotides align to TRBD2. The CDR3 covers 12 residues. Germline CDR1 is MDHEN and CDR2 is SYDVKM.

CDR3 region: CASSFAGNQPQHF. In DNA form, the CDR3 reads TGTGCCAGCAGCTTTGCGGGCAATCAGCCCCAGCATTTT. V and J are TRBV5-4 and TRBJ1-5; D is ambiguous. This CDR3 spans 13 amino acids. Germline V gene sequence: CDR1 SGHNT, CDR2 YYREEE (reference sequence). V gave up 2 bases and J gave up 2 bases, with 5 bases separating them. The entire variable domain, with the rest obtained from reference TRBV5-4 and TRBJ1-5, is as follows: ETGVTQSPTHLIKTRGQQVTLRCSSQSGHNTVSWYQQALGQGPQFIFQYYREEENGRGNFPPRFSGLQFPNYSSELNVNALELDDSALYLCASSFAGNQPQHFGDGTRLSIL.

The rearrangement uses TRBV18 and TRBJ2-7; 13 bases map to TRBD2. The CDR3 runs 16 residues. The germline gives CDR1 KGHSH, CDR2 LQKENI. Trimming at V came to 3 bases and at J to 0 bases, leaving 2 bases not matched to a gene. This CDR3 is CASSPTSGRTSYEQYF. As DNA, the CDR3 is TGTGCCAGCTCACCGACTAGCGGGAGGACCTCCTACGAGCAGTACTTC.

The rearrangement links TRBV11-2 to TRBJ2-6; TRBD2 aligns across 8 bases. Germline V CDR1 and CDR2: SGHAT, FQNNGV. J was trimmed by 4 bases and V by 1 base; bases with no gene match: 3. The CDR3 is made up of 16 amino acids. The CDR3 nucleotides are TGTGCCAGCAGCTTAGCGGGAGGGGGAGGGGCCAACGTCCTGACTTTC. This gives the protein CASSLAGGGGANVLTF.

This sequence joins TRBV19 and TRBJ2-2; D might be TRBD1 (5 bases). Germline values: CDR1 LNHDA, CDR2 SQIVND (reference sequence). The CDR3 sequence is 14 residues long. Trimming took 10 bases from V and 5 from J, leaving 17 bases between them. Here the CDR3 reads CATLNSRVTGELFF. The CDR3 DNA is TGTGCCACCTTAAACTCCAGGGTTACCGGGGAGCTGTTTTTT. Variable domain in full (rest from reference TRBV19 and TRBJ2-2): DGGITQSPKYLFRKEGQNVTLSCEQNLNHDAMYWYRQDPGQGLRLIYYSQIVNDFQKGDIAEGYSVSREKKESFPLTVTSAQKNPTAFYLCATLNSRVTGELFFGEGSRLTVL.

The V call is TRBV5-1, the J call TRBJ1-2; TRBD1 matches 9 bases. CDR1 and CDR2 from the germline V gene are SGHRS and YFSETQ. The CDR3 runs to 16 residues. The junction had 9 bases not matched to a gene; V was cut back by 4 bases and J by 2 bases. The CDR3 DNA follows: TGCGCCAGCAGCACCTCCGGGACAGGGCTCAACTATGGCTACACCTTC. Translation: CASSTSGTGLNYGYTF.

The chain employs TRBV30 and TRBJ1-5; perhaps TRBD1 as D (5 bases). CDR3 length: 13 amino acids. The ends were cut back, 6 bases at V and 6 bases at J, with 15 bases in the middle. Germline V gives CDR1 GTSNPN, CDR2 SVGIG (reference sequence). The DNA of the CDR3 is TGTGCCTGCCTCTCGGGGGGGGGTCAGCCCCAGCATTTT. This translates into CACLSGGGQPQHF.

The rearrangement uses TRBV15 and TRBJ1-2; weak D call: TRBD1 (6 bases). CDR1 is LNHNV and CDR2 is YYDKDF in the germline V gene (reference sequence). The CDR3 contains 14 residues. Between the trimmed V and J ends, which lost 0 bases and 4 bases, there was a span of 9 bases. The CDR3 protein is CATSRDQGLYGYTF. CDR3 sequence (DNA): TGTGCCACCAGCAGAGATCAGGGGCTCTATGGCTACACCTTC. The variable domain in full, with the rest retrieved from reference TRBV15 and TRBJ1-2, is DAMVIQNPRYQVTQFGKPVTLSCSQTLNHNVMYWYQQKSSQAPKLLFHYYDKDFNNEADTPDNFQSRRPNTSFCFLDIRSPGLGDTAMYLCATSRDQGLYGYTFGSGTRLTVV.

The V gene is TRBV14, the J gene TRBJ1-2; D gene unclear. Germline-derived CDR1 and CDR2 are SGHDN and FVKESK. This CDR3 spans 13 amino acids. The ends were cut back, 0 bases at V and 7 bases at J, with 9 bases in the middle. The CDR3 loop is CASSQDYFSGYTF. The CDR3 DNA reads as TGTGCCAGCAGCCAAGATTACTTCTCTGGCTACACCTTC.

The rearrangement uses TRBV7-9 and TRBJ1-5; D perhaps matches TRBD1 (6 bases). Trimming cost V 5 bases and J 0 bases, with 14 bases left between them. From germline, CDR1 is SEHNR and CDR2 FQNEAQ (reference sequence). The CDR3 sequence is 16 residues long. The DNA for the CDR3 is TGTGCCAGCAGCCCTAGGGGGGGAGATAGCAATCAGCCCCAGCATTTT. Residues: CASSPRGGDSNQPQHF. The full variable domain, with the rest looked up from reference TRBV7-9 and TRBJ1-5, is DTGVSQNPRHKITKRGQNVTFRCDPISEHNRLYWYRQTLGQGPEFLTYFQNEAQLEKSRLLSDRFSAERPKGSFSTLEIQRTEQGDSAMYLCASSPRGGDSNQPQHFGDGTRLSIL.

The V and J genes are TRBV19 and TRBJ1-5; D not certain. Trimming pared 5 bases from V and 4 bases from J, leaving 9 bases between. The CDR3 runs 13 residues. Germline V gene sequence: CDR1 LNHDA, CDR2 SQIVND (reference sequence). The CDR3: CASSPQTNQPQHF. DNA for the CDR3: TGTGCCAGTAGTCCCCAGACAAATCAGCCCCAGCATTTT.

The V gene is TRBV11-2, the J gene TRBJ2-7, with D perhaps matching TRBD2 (6 bases). The V gene's germline CDR1 is SGHAT and CDR2 FQNNGV. With 1 base removed from V and 3 bases from J, the gap between germline ends came to 13 bases. This CDR3 is built from 15 residues. The CDR3 DNA reads TGTGCCAGCAGCTTAGTTTCGACGGAGGGCTACGAGCAGTACTTC. Its protein is CASSLVSTEGYEQYF.

The V and J genes are TRBV18 and TRBJ2-2; tentatively, D is TRBD2 (5 bases). The germline V gene encodes CDR1 KGHSH and CDR2 LQKENI. Trimming pared 0 bases from V and 4 bases from J, leaving 15 bases between. The CDR3 loop spans 17 amino acids. The CDR3 is CASSPPILAQVTGELFF. CDR3 sequence (DNA): TGTGCCAGCTCACCACCGATCCTAGCCCAGGTCACCGGGGAGCTGTTTTTT.

The J gene is TRBJ2-5, the V gene TRBV6-5, with 8 bases lining up with TRBD1. The V and J ends lost 4 bases and 5 bases, in that order; junction bases with no gene match: 6. The CDR3 length is 14 residues. Per the germline V gene, CDR1 is MNHEY and CDR2 is SVGAGI. The CDR3 spells CASSSITGGETQYF. CDR3 bases: TGTGCCAGCAGTTCGATAACAGGGGGGGAGACCCAGTACTTC.

J is TRBJ2-1 and V is TRBV28; D uncertain. This CDR3 comprises 16 residues. The germline CDR1 and CDR2 sequences are MDHEN and SYDVKM. The V end lost 10 bases, the J end lost 0 bases, and 19 bases lay between the germline ends. The DNA for the CDR3 is TGTGCCACCACCTCGGTAACCCCGAGCTCCTACAATGAGCAGTTCTTC. Its translation is CATTSVTPSSYNEQFF.

This clone was seen just once. The chain couples TRBV19 to TRBJ1-5, with 7 bases aligning to TRBD1. The germline V gene encodes CDR1 LNHDA and CDR2 SQIVND (reference sequence). The CDR3 runs to 15 residues. V lost 7 bases, J lost 3 bases, and 9 bases stayed unmatched. CDR3 residues: CASTGQDRVNQPQHF. CDR3 nucleotides: TGTGCCAGTACGGGACAAGACAGGGTCAATCAGCCCCAGCATTTT.

This chain links TRBV7-9 with TRBJ1-1; 8 nucleotides align to TRBD1. This CDR3 is built from 16 residues. Germline CDR1 is SEHNR and CDR2 is FQNEAQ (reference sequence). Trimming cost V 1 base and J 1 base; bases outside gene matches: 5. Here the CDR3 DNA reads TGTGCCAGCAGCTTAGAGCAGGGGGCGCCGAACACTGAAGCTTTCTTT. Its protein is CASSLEQGAPNTEAFF.

As DNA, the CDR3 is TGTGCCAGCAGCTTACAAGACAGCTATGGCTACACCTTC. Its translation is CASSLQDSYGYTF. The chain links TRBV7-9 to TRBJ1-2, with D possibly matching TRBD1 (5 bases). This CDR3 spans 13 amino acids. Germline V lookup: CDR1 SEHNR, CDR2 FQNEAQ (reference sequence). The ends were cut back, 2 bases at V and 4 bases at J, with 8 bases in the middle.

This clone came up a few times. The chain is built from TRBV7-8 and TRBJ2-7; TRBD1 matches 9 bases. The CDR3 is 17 residues long. Germline V gives CDR1 SGHVS, CDR2 FQNEAQ. With 1 base clipped from V and 3 bases from J, the junction kept 10 bases outside the gene matches. CDR3: CASSLEGSGTGLYEQYF. The CDR3 DNA reads TGTGCCAGCAGCTTAGAGGGTTCCGGGACAGGGCTCTACGAGCAGTACTTC.

This sequence joins TRBV4-1 and TRBJ2-1; 10 bases line up with TRBD2. Germline V gives CDR1 MGHRA, CDR2 YSYEKL. The ends lost 8 bases at V and 4 bases at J; junction bases unmatched: 11. The length of the CDR3 is 16 residues. The CDR3 DNA reads TGCGCCAGCCGGGTCTATATAGCGGGGGGTTACAATGAGCAGTTCTTC. Translated: CASRVYIAGGYNEQFF.

The V and J genes are TRBV19 and TRBJ2-3, with a tentative D call TRBD2 (7 bases). The CDR3 runs 15 residues. Germline V lookup: CDR1 LNHDA, CDR2 SQIVND (reference sequence). Trimming removed 11 bases from V and 0 bases from J, with 18 bases in between. CDR3 bases: TGTGCCTCTCGGGGGCGGGGGTATAGCACAGATACGCAGTATTTT. Residues: CASRGRGYSTDTQYF.

The chain joins TRBV5-1 to TRBJ2-5; D possibly corresponds to TRBD1 (8 bases). The CDR3 covers 14 residues. Trimming took 2 bases from V and 3 from J, leaving 11 bases between them. In germline, CDR1 is SGHRS, CDR2 YFSETQ. The CDR3 DNA reads as TGCGCCAGCAGCTTTACAGGGGGGGAAGAGACCCAGTACTTC. Amino acids: CASSFTGGEETQYF.

Only one count was recorded for this clone. The rearrangement uses TRBV6-5 and TRBJ1-4; D is ambiguous. This CDR3 has 15 residues. V was clipped by 3 bases and J by 5 bases, with 13 bases between them. Germline assignment: CDR1 MNHEY and CDR2 SVGAGI. CDR3 loop: CASSYDYRSNEKLFF. In DNA form, the CDR3 reads TGTGCCAGCAGTTATGATTACCGGAGCAATGAAAAACTGTTTTTT.